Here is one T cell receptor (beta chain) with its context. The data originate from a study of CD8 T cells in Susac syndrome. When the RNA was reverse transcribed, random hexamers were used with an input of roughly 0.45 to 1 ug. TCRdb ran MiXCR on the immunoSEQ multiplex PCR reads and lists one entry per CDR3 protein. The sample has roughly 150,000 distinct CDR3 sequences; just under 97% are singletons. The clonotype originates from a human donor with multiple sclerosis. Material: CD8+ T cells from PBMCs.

In nucleotides, the CDR3 is TGCGCCAGCAGCCACATTGACTCTGGGGCCAACGTCCTGACTTTC. It specifies CASSHIDSGANVLTF. The chain has TRBV4-1 and TRBJ2-6, with D hard to call. Between the trimmed V and J ends, which lost 3 bases and 0 bases, there was a span of 6 bases. The V gene's germline CDR1 is MGHRA and CDR2 YSYEKL. CDR3 length: 15 residues.